This T cell receptor (beta chain) was sequenced during a study of Ad26.COV2.S vaccination and SARS-CoV-2 variants. Overall study findings and caveats: Substantial breadth was reported for post-vaccination spike-specific CD8+ and CD4+ T cells. Spike-specific TCR breadth was greater after Ad26.COV2.S than placebo.

V was trimmed by 0 bases and J by 1 base, leaving 7 bases between them. CDR1 and CDR2 (germline): SGHRS, YFSETQ. This CDR3 comprises 14 residues. As regards this clone: What it binds is unknown.

Regarding treatment: over 15 received Ad26.COV2.S at low or high dose, single or two shots; roughly 5 received placebo; per-sample allocation not given. The study sampled participants on day 63 after the first vaccine or placebo injection. Measured with immunoSEQ multiplex PCR; TCRdb has only the in-frame clones, and not every one. The table has some 320,000 clones, around 81% seen once; the top ten hold 2% to 2.5%. Sequences were derived from peripheral blood, sampled in a trial of Ad26.COV2.S vaccine versus placebo. The chain employs TRBV5-1 and TRBJ2-5; D is uncertain. The sequence derives from a person aged 18-60 years who received the Ad26.COV2.S COVID-19 vaccine or a placebo. In nucleotides, the CDR3 is TGCGCCAGCAGCTTGGTGGGCACCCAAGAGACCCAGTACTTC. This codes for CASSLVGTQETQYF.